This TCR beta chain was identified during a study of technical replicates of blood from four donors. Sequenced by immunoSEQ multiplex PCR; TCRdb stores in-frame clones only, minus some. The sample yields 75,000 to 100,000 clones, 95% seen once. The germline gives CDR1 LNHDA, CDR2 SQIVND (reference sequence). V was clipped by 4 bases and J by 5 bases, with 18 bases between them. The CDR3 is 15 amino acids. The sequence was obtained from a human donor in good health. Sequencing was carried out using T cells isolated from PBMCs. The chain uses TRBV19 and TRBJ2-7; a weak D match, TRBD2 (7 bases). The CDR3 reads CASSRGGLPGHEQYF. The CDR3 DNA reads TGTGCCAGTAGTAGGGGGGGCCTCCCAGGCCACGAGCAGTACTTC.